This T cell receptor (beta chain) was sequenced for a study of blood T cell repertoires in COVID-19. For the study at large: Acute and convalescent COVID-19 specimens originated in the United States, Italy and Spain. From T cells, B-cell-depleted T cells, or PBMCs came the material, which was cDNA or gDNA.

Germline V gene data show CDR1 as SGHTA and CDR2 as FQGNSA. Trimming at V came to 5 bases and at J to 5 bases, leaving 6 bases not matched to a gene. The CDR3 contains 14 residues. In the source study's methods: Amplification of reference gene primers provided the estimated nucleated cell counts. The repertoire was sequenced with immunoSEQ multiplex PCR; TCRdb's copy has only in-frame clones and lacks some. V and J calls and clone size follow that table, whereas D and trimming were derived from the DNA. The repertoire includes approximately 300,000 clones, 88% of them detected once, and roughly 4% sits in the top ten.

The sample taken for sequencing was peripheral blood. This receptor was identified in a woman in her forties or fifties with active or convalescent COVID-19. The rearrangement uses TRBV7-2 and TRBJ2-5; TRBD1 matches at 9 bases. CDR3: CASSNRGPKETQYF. In DNA, the CDR3 is TGTGCCAGCAGCAACAGGGGGCCGAAGGAGACCCAGTACTTC. Together with reference TRBV7-2 and TRBJ2-5, the CDR3 gives the full variable domain: GAGVSQSPSNKVTEKGKDVELRCDPISGHTALYWYRQSLGQGLEFLIYFQGNSAPDKSGLPSDRFSAERTGGSVSTLTIQRTQQEDSAVYLCASSNRGPKETQYFGPGTRLLVL.